The present T cell receptor (beta chain) was sequenced within a study of CD8 T cells in Susac syndrome. Study outcomes and limitations: The study conceded that its TCR sequencing and HLA analysis involved relatively few individuals.

V shed 2 bases and J 0 bases; nucleotides not matched to a gene: 3. This CDR3 contains 17 residues. Germline CDR1 and CDR2: SEHNR and FQNEAQ (reference sequence). RNA was extracted with the RNeasy kit, and a quantity of about 0.5 to 1 ug was reverse transcribed using random hexamers. One entry per CDR3 protein results from TCRdb running MiXCR on the immunoSEQ multiplex PCR reads. The repertoire holds just over 150,000 distinct CDR3 sequences, around 95% seen once, with over 0.12% in the top ten. A word on this clonotype: Its antigen is currently unknown.

The receptor was derived from a human donor with multiple sclerosis. V usage is TRBV7-9 and J usage is TRBJ2-6; TRBD1 agrees at 8 bases. Material: CD8+ T cells from PBMCs. Here the CDR3 reads CASSLRQGISGANVLTF. The DNA of the CDR3 is TGTGCCAGCAGCTTAAGACAGGGGATCTCTGGGGCCAACGTCCTGACTTTC.